One and the same sample provided the 7 T cell receptor beta chains below, sequenced in a study of beta chain features in type 1 diabetes. Investigators reverse transcribed all isolated RNA, so they sequenced expressed TCRB transcripts. The table came from immunoSEQ multiplex PCR; TCRdb's copy has only in-frame clones and leaves some out. Among more than 350,000 clones listed, roughly 10% were seen once. The material sequenced was naive CD4+ T cells from blood. These receptors were obtained from a woman younger than 30 in good health.

The CDR3 region is CASSETASTDTQYF. CDR3 nucleotide sequence: TGTGCCAGCAGTGAGACTGCTAGCACAGATACGCAGTATTTT. The chain employs TRBV2 and TRBJ2-3; D uncertain. The CDR3 length is 14 residues. CDR1 and CDR2 (germline): SNHLY, FYNNEI. V gave up 3 bases and J gave up 0 bases, with 7 bases separating them.

This clone turned up a few times. J is TRBJ2-3 and V is TRBV14; 13 bases are a match to TRBD2. V gave up 1 base and J gave up 4 bases; unmatched junction bases: 2. Germline V gene data show CDR1 as SGHDN and CDR2 as FVKESK. This CDR3 has 16 residues. CDR3 bases: TGTGCCAGCAGCCAAGCTGGACTAGCGGGAGCAGATACGCAGTATTTT. Protein product: CASSQAGLAGADTQYF.

This clone was seen more than once but under ten times. This chain uses TRBV4-1 with TRBJ2-7, with 7 nucleotides matching TRBD2. The CDR3 covers 14 residues. Germline CDR1 is MGHRA and CDR2 is YSYEKL. The trim removed 1 base at V and 6 bases at J, leaving 6 bases unmatched. CDR3 loop: CASSQGPGGGEQYV. As DNA, the CDR3 is TGCGCCAGCAGCCAAGGCCCGGGGGGAGGCGAGCAGTACGTC.

V usage is TRBV29-1 and J usage is TRBJ2-5; 12 bases fit TRBD1. The CDR3 length is 13 residues. The V and J ends lost 6 bases and 4 bases, in that order; junction bases with no gene match: 3. CDR1 and CDR2 from the germline V gene are SQVTM and ANQGSEA. The CDR3 DNA reads as TGCAGCGTGGGGACAGGGGGCCCAGAGACCCAGTACTTC. It specifies CSVGTGGPETQYF.

This clone was seen more than once but under ten times. The chain uses TRBV25-1 and TRBJ1-5; D ambiguous. V was shortened by 6 bases and J by 4 bases, with 16 bases between the two germline ends. This CDR3 is 15 amino acids long. Germline CDR1 is MGHDK and CDR2 is SYGVNS. The CDR3 reads CASRRRIGFNQPQHF. For the CDR3, the DNA is TGTGCCAGCAGGAGGAGGATTGGGTTTAATCAGCCCCAGCATTTT. Full variable domain (remainder filled in from reference TRBV25-1 and TRBJ1-5): EADIYQTPRYLVIGTGKKITLECSQTMGHDKMYWYQQDPGMELHLIHYSYGVNSTEKGDLSSESTVSRIRTEHFPLTLESARPSHTSQYLCASRRRIGFNQPQHFGDGTRLSIL.

The rearrangement joins TRBV7-3 to TRBJ2-5, with D possibly matching TRBD2 (6 bases). Trimming shortened V by 8 bases and J by 5 bases, and 18 bases separated the two germline ends. CDR1 and CDR2 (germline): SGHTA, FQGTGA. This CDR3 has 14 amino acids. The CDR3 DNA sequence: TGTGCCAGCGCGAACGGGGGAGCGGAGGAGACCCAGTACTTC. This sequence encodes CASANGGAEETQYF.

V gene TRBV7-9 combines with J gene TRBJ2-2; perhaps TRBD2 as D (5 bases). The germline V gene has CDR1 SEHNR and CDR2 FQNEAQ (reference sequence). The CDR3 totals 15 residues. V was shortened by 5 bases and J by 2 bases, with 12 bases between the two germline ends. Written as DNA, the CDR3 is TGTGCCAGCAGCCCTAAACGGGAAAACACCGGGGAGCTGTTTTTT. Translation: CASSPKRENTGELFF.